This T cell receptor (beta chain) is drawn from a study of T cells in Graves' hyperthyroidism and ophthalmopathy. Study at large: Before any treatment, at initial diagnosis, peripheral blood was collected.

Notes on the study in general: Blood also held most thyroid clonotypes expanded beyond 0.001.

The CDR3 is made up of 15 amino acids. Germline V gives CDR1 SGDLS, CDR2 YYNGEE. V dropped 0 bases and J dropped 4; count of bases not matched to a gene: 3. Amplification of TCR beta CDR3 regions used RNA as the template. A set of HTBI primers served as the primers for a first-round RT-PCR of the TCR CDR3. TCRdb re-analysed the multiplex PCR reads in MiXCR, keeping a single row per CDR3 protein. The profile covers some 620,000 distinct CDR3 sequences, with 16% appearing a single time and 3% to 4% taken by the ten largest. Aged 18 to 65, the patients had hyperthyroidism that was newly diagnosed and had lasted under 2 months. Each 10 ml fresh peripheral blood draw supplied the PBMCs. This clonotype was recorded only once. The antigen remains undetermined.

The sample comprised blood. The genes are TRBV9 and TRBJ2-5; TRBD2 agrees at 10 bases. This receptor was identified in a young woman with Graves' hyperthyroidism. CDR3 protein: CASSVDSSGRETQYF. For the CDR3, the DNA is TGTGCCAGCAGCGTAGATTCTAGCGGGAGAGAGACCCAGTACTTC.